Following are 28 T cell receptor beta chains from one sample sequenced in a study of blood T cell repertoires in COVID-19. Clones were sequenced by immunoSEQ multiplex PCR, and TCRdb holds only the in-frame ones, with some missing. The sample shows 250,000 to 350,000 clones, 86% of them seen only once. Sequencing was done on a sample of peripheral blood. These receptor sequences come from a woman in her thirties with active or convalescent COVID-19.

In DNA, the CDR3 is TGTGCCAGCAGCTTAGAACCGGGACAGGGGGCCGTAATTCAGTACTTC. The encoded protein is CASSLEPGQGAVIQYF. The chain joins TRBV11-3 to TRBJ2-4, with TRBD1 matching over 12 bases. The CDR3 extends over 16 amino acids. Germline CDR1 SGHNT, CDR2 YENEEA. J was trimmed by 10 bases and V by 0 bases; bases with no gene match: 7. Filled out from reference TRBV11-3 and TRBJ2-4, the complete variable domain reads EAGVVQSPRYKIIEKKQPVAFWCNPISGHNTLYWYLQNLGQGPELLIRYENEEAVDDSQLPKDRFSAERLKGVDSTLKIQPAELGDSAVYLCASSLEPGQGAVIQYFGAGTRLSVL.

The gene calls are TRBV6-5 and TRBJ1-5; TRBD1 agrees at 8 bases. Germline V gives CDR1 MNHEY, CDR2 SVGAGI. V trimming: 5 bases; J trimming: 7 bases; junction bases outside the gene matches: 7. This CDR3 has 14 residues. The CDR3 region has the DNA TGTGCCAGCAGTATCGGACAGGGTGGGCAGCCCCAGCATTTT. Residues: CASSIGQGGQPQHF.

The chain is built from TRBV9 and TRBJ2-7, with 9 bases identical to TRBD2. CDR3 length: 15 amino acids. The germline gives CDR1 SGDLS, CDR2 YYNGEE. Trimming took 3 bases from V and 5 from J; bases not matched to a gene: 9. CDR3 amino acids: CASSATSGFFHEQYF. In DNA, the CDR3 is TGTGCCAGCAGCGCTACTAGCGGGTTTTTCCACGAGCAGTACTTC.

A remark on this clone: The germline gene is not matched at one end of the junction; a read error may be the cause. The V gene is TRBV3-1 (or the pseudogene TRBV3-2), the J gene TRBJ2-7, with 15 bases fitting TRBD2. Germline assignment: CDR1 LGHDT and CDR2 YNNKEL (reference sequence). The CDR3 consists of 15 residues. The DNA of the CDR3 is TGTGCCAGCAGCCCAGGGACTAGCGGGGGGTACGGGCAGTACTTC. Its translation: CASSPGTSGGYGQYF.

The chain employs TRBV5-4 and TRBJ2-3; the D gene is possibly TRBD1 (6 bases). The CDR3 has 14 amino acids. With 8 bases removed from V and 0 bases from J, the gap between germline ends came to 13 bases. Germline-derived CDR1 and CDR2 are SGHNT and YYREEE (reference sequence). Here the CDR3 reads CASSRDISTDTQYF. As DNA, the CDR3 is TGTGCCAGTTCCCGGGACATCAGCACAGATACGCAGTATTTT.

The chain is built from TRBV5-8 and TRBJ2-5, with 8 bases matching TRBD2. Germline CDR1 SGHTS, CDR2 YDEGEE. The CDR3 consists of 14 residues. The ends lost 4 bases at V and 0 bases at J; junction bases unmatched: 2. In DNA, the CDR3 is TGTGCCAGCAGCGCGGGGGGAAACCAAGAGACCCAGTACTTC. Protein: CASSAGGNQETQYF.

The V call is TRBV30, the J call TRBJ2-5; no definite D call. CDR3 length: 13 residues. V was clipped by 0 bases and J by 5 bases, with 10 bases between them. Germline V gene sequence: CDR1 GTSNPN, CDR2 SVGIG (reference sequence). The CDR3 loop is CAWSVGIPETQYF. The CDR3 bases are TGTGCCTGGAGTGTGGGCATCCCCGAGACCCAGTACTTC. Using reference TRBV30 and TRBJ2-5 for the parts outside the CDR3, the full variable domain is SQTIHQWPATLVQPVGSPLSLECTVEGTSNPNLYWYRQAAGRGLQLLFYSVGIGQISSEVPQNLSASRPQDRQFILSSKKLLLSDSGFYLCAWSVGIPETQYFGPGTRLLVL.

The chain recombines TRBV15 with TRBJ1-6; 7 nucleotides agree with TRBD1. With 11 bases clipped from V and 3 bases from J, the junction kept 10 bases outside the gene matches. Germline CDR1 and CDR2: LNHNV and YYDKDF (reference sequence). This CDR3 region has 15 residues. CDR3 loop: CAVGEGAFYNSPLHF. The CDR3, as DNA: TGTGCCGTAGGAGAGGGGGCTTTCTATAATTCACCCCTCCACTTT.

This chain joins TRBV30 and TRBJ1-6; 9 nucleotides align to TRBD1. Germline V gene data show CDR1 as GTSNPN and CDR2 as SVGIG (reference sequence). There are 13 residues in the CDR3. Trimming removed 5 bases from V and 7 bases from J; junction bases left unmatched: 3. The CDR3 loop reads CAWDGTGNSPLHF. The CDR3 coding sequence is TGTGCCTGGGACGGGACAGGGAATTCACCCCTCCACTTT.

The chain uses TRBV14 and TRBJ2-1; 11 bases line up with TRBD2. CDR3 length equals 15 residues. The germline gives CDR1 SGHDN, CDR2 FVKESK. With V trimmed by 1 base and J by 5 bases, 1 base remained unmatched. The CDR3 bases are TGTGCCAGCAGCCAAGGACTAGCGGGGAACAATGAGCAGTTCTTC. Translation gives CASSQGLAGNNEQFF.

The V call is TRBV2, the J call TRBJ2-1; 10 nucleotides align to TRBD2. Germline V gives CDR1 SNHLY, CDR2 FYNNEI. CDR3 length: 15 amino acids. V gave up 6 bases and J gave up 3 bases; unmatched junction bases: 5. The CDR3 region has the DNA TGTGCCAGCAGCGAACTAGCGGGGAGCTACAATGAGCAGTTCTTC. It specifies CASSELAGSYNEQFF.

The J gene is TRBJ1-1, the V gene TRBV28; D remains unclear. The CDR3 sequence is 12 residues long. Germline-derived CDR1 and CDR2 are MDHEN and SYDVKM. Between the trimmed V and J ends, which lost 5 bases and 10 bases, there was a span of 14 bases. The CDR3 DNA follows: TGTGCCAGCAGTCCCGGCGGACTGAGAGCTTTCTTT. Residues: CASSPGGLRAFF.

There are many counts of this clone. The chain combines TRBV6-2 or TRBV6-3 with TRBJ2-3, with 11 bases matching TRBD1. Germline V gene sequence: CDR1 MNHEY, CDR2 SVGEGT. The trim removed 2 bases at V and 4 bases at J, leaving 5 bases unmatched. The CDR3 is 16 residues long. CDR3 sequence reads: CASSYPRGQGADTQYF. The CDR3 nucleotides are TGTGCCAGCAGTTACCCAAGGGGACAGGGGGCAGATACGCAGTATTTT.

Remarks on this clone: The same CDR3 also results from other DNA sequences found in this sample. The V gene is TRBV6-2 or TRBV6-3, the J gene TRBJ1-5, with D possibly being TRBD1 (5 bases). V lost 4 bases to trimming and J lost 0 bases, with 7 bases between them. The CDR3 totals 14 residues. Germline V gives CDR1 MNHEY, CDR2 SVGEGT. The CDR3 here is CASSFGASNQPQHF. Here the CDR3 DNA reads TGTGCCAGCAGTTTTGGGGCTAGCAATCAGCCCCAGCATTTT.

The chain links TRBV6-6 to TRBJ1-2; D possibly corresponds to TRBD1 (5 bases). The germline CDR1 and CDR2 sequences are MNHNY and SVGAGI (reference sequence). With 4 bases removed from V and 7 bases from J, the gap between germline ends came to 16 bases. This CDR3 is built from 14 residues. The CDR3 region has the DNA TGTGCCAGCAGTTGGAGGGGACGGGTGGGTGGCTACACCTTC. As protein: CASSWRGRVGGYTF.

This clone has only a few counts. The rearrangement joins TRBV29-1 to TRBJ2-1; 8 bases fit TRBD2. CDR3 length: 12 residues. Germline CDR1 reads SQVTM; CDR2 reads ANQGSEA. Unmatched junction bases numbered 5, after V lost 1 base and J lost 12 bases. CDR3 residues: CSVEGRGGWQFF. In nucleotides, the CDR3 is TGCAGCGTTGAAGGTCGGGGGGGGTGGCAGTTCTTC.

This chain joins TRBV27 and TRBJ1-3; 9 bases agree with TRBD1. V lost 6 bases to trimming and J lost 2 bases; unmatched junction nucleotides: 5. The CDR3 spans 15 residues. Germline V gives CDR1 MNHEY, CDR2 SMNVEV (reference sequence). DNA for the CDR3: TGTGCCAGCAGACGCCGGACAGGGGCTGGAAACACCATATATTTT. Amino acid sequence: CASRRRTGAGNTIYF.

Only one count was recorded for this clone. J is TRBJ1-2 and V is TRBV7-8; tentatively, D is TRBD1 (6 bases). The CDR3 sequence is 15 residues long. V was pared by 2 bases and J by 8 bases, with 18 bases between. Germline V gene sequence: CDR1 SGHVS, CDR2 FQNEAQ. The CDR3 protein is CASSLSEVQGGGYTF. The DNA of the CDR3 is TGTGCCAGCAGCTTATCGGAGGTACAGGGCGGCGGCTACACCTTC.

The CDR3 sequence is CASSQSGTGNLNTEAFF. Written as DNA, the CDR3 is TGTGCCAGCAGCCAATCCGGGACAGGGAACTTGAACACTGAAGCTTTCTTT. The chain is built from TRBV7-9 and TRBJ1-1, with 9 bases aligning to TRBD1. Germline CDR1 is SEHNR and CDR2 is FQNEAQ (reference sequence). Trimming took 5 bases from V and 0 from J; bases not matched to a gene: 10. CDR3 size: 17 residues. Drawing the rest from reference TRBV7-9 and TRBJ1-1, the complete variable domain is DTGVSQNPRHKITKRGQNVTFRCDPISEHNRLYWYRQTLGQGPEFLTYFQNEAQLEKSRLLSDRFSAERPKGSFSTLEIQRTEQGDSAMYLCASSQSGTGNLNTEAFFGQGTRLTVV.

This clone is a singleton in its sample. The V gene is TRBV16, the J gene TRBJ2-7; D is unresolved. The V gene's germline CDR1 is KGHSY and CDR2 FQNENV. This CDR3 has 14 amino acids. V dropped 2 bases and J dropped 8 bases, with 16 bases sitting between them. The CDR3 is CASSQVVALAKQYF. CDR3 bases: TGTGCCAGCAGCCAAGTTGTAGCCCTGGCCAAGCAGTACTTC.

The chain has TRBV27 and TRBJ2-6; 7 nucleotides agree with TRBD1. The CDR3 sequence is 17 residues long. The trim removed 5 bases at V and 4 bases at J, leaving 11 bases unmatched. Germline V CDR1 and CDR2: MNHEY, SMNVEV (reference sequence). The CDR3 DNA is TGTGCCAGCAGTCCAACAGGGGTCTCCTGGGGGGCCAACGTCCTGACTTTC. Protein sequence: CASSPTGVSWGANVLTF.

The table lists this clone with a count of one. The chain uses TRBV27 and TRBJ1-6; weak D call: TRBD1 (5 bases). CDR3 length equals 13 residues. In germline, CDR1 is MNHEY, CDR2 SMNVEV (reference sequence). V shed 5 bases and J shed 10 bases, with 12 bases lying between them. The CDR3 protein is CASSRGVGSPLHF. CDR3 DNA: TGTGCCAGCAGTAGGGGCGTTGGATCACCCCTCCACTTT.

The rearrangement links TRBV7-6 to TRBJ1-3; weak D call: TRBD1 (5 bases). Trimming removed 4 bases from V and 4 bases from J, with 8 bases in between. The CDR3 is 13 amino acids. Germline CDR1 reads SGHVS; CDR2 reads FNYEAQ. The CDR3 nucleotides are TGTGCCAGCAGCTCACCAGGGGGAAACACCATATATTTT. This encodes CASSSPGGNTIYF. Supplemented by reference TRBV7-6 and TRBJ1-3, the full variable domain reads GAGVSQSPRYKVTKRGQDVALRCDPISGHVSLYWYRQALGQGPEFLTYFNYEAQQDKSGLPNDRFSAERPEGSISTLTIQRTEQRDSAMYRCASSSPGGNTIYFGEGSWLTVV.

The genes are TRBV6-2 or TRBV6-3 and TRBJ2-7; 8 bases are a match to TRBD1. The V gene's germline CDR1 is MNHEY and CDR2 SVGEGT. The V and J ends lost 4 bases and 1 base, in that order; junction bases with no gene match: 3. CDR3 length equals 14 residues. The CDR3 here is CASSSDRVSYEQYF. The CDR3 bases are TGTGCCAGCAGTTCGGACAGGGTATCCTACGAGCAGTACTTC.

This chain joins TRBV29-1 and TRBJ1-1; no reliable D call. The V gene lost 1 base and the J gene lost 8 bases, with 17 bases spanning the gap. Looked up from germline, CDR1 is SQVTM and CDR2 is ANQGSEA. The CDR3 is made up of 14 amino acids. The CDR3 DNA follows: TGCAGCGTTGAAGCTTATTCTGATGGGCCGGAAGCTTTCTTT. This sequence encodes CSVEAYSDGPEAFF.

V and J are TRBV4-1 and TRBJ1-1, with a tentative D call TRBD1 (5 bases). Trimming left V 2 bases short and J 5 bases short, with 21 bases between. Looked up from germline, CDR1 is MGHRA and CDR2 is YSYEKL. The CDR3 extends over 17 amino acids. In DNA form, the CDR3 reads TGCGCCAGCAGCCAAAGGGGACTAGGGGAGGGTAAGACTGAAGCTTTCTTT. Protein: CASSQRGLGEGKTEAFF.

The count of this clone is one. V and J are TRBV30 and TRBJ1-5; D gene uncertain. Looked up from germline, CDR1 is GTSNPN and CDR2 is SVGIG (reference sequence). This CDR3 is built from 16 residues. The ends were cut back, 0 bases at V and 1 base at J, with 13 bases in the middle. This CDR3 is CAWSVAAFGSNQPQHF. CDR3 sequence (DNA): TGTGCCTGGAGTGTCGCGGCGTTTGGGAGCAATCAGCCCCAGCATTTT.

This clone appeared many times. The genes are TRBV4-2 and TRBJ1-5; 8 bases map to TRBD1. The ends lost 3 bases at V and 6 bases at J; junction bases unmatched: 4. Looked up from germline, CDR1 is LGHNA and CDR2 is YNFKEQ. CDR3 length equals 14 residues. Here the CDR3 reads CASSQDRDAQPQHF. Here the CDR3 DNA reads TGTGCCAGCAGCCAGGACAGGGACGCTCAGCCCCAGCATTTT.